This T cell receptor (beta chain) was sequenced in a study of shared clonotypes between healthy human individuals. Study context: The study enrolled a couple of women and three men aged 18 to 49. Overall study results and limits: Larger estimated richness was generally seen in naive subsets than in memory subsets. It was expected that sequencing depth would affect clonotype sharing among donors.

The V end lost 5 bases, the J end lost 0 bases, and 11 bases lay between the germline ends. This CDR3 has 15 residues. Germline lookup yields CDR1 LNHDA and CDR2 SQIVND (reference sequence). At the deep level, the assay was run. The data were produced by immunoSEQ multiplex PCR, yet TCRdb's version contains in-frame clones alone and is incomplete. This sample has millions of clones, with approximately 94% found just once. As for this clone: Its matching antigen is unknown.

Sequencing used naive CD4+ T cells sorted from blood. The subset is: CD45RA+ positively selected. This sequence was found in a man younger than 35 in good health. The chain employs TRBV19 and TRBJ1-3, with D maybe TRBD1 (5 bases). This chain's CDR3 is CASSPTGSSGNTIYF. The CDR3 DNA is TGTGCCAGTAGTCCTACAGGAAGCTCTGGAAACACCATATATTTT.